Listed here are 10 T cell receptor beta chains from one sample, sequenced in a study of T cells after yellow fever vaccination. TCRdb reanalysed the 5' RACE reads using MiXCR and keeps one entry per CDR3 protein. Of 95,000 to 100,000 distinct CDR3 sequences detected, under 6.5% appear once; the ten largest clones hold 35% to 45%. Sequenced here: CD8+ T cells sorted from PBMCs, sampled 10 days after the yellow fever booster vaccination. The source is a man aged 18-30 years who received the YFV17D yellow fever vaccine.

The CDR3 sequence is CATSSAPGSGGVSSTDTQYF. The CDR3 DNA reads TGTGCCACCAGCAGCGCCCCCGGAAGCGGGGGGGTGTCTAGCACAGATACGCAGTATTTT. V gene TRBV15 combines with J gene TRBJ2-3; 10 nucleotides agree with TRBD2. V lost 3 bases to trimming and J lost 0 bases; unmatched junction nucleotides: 15. This CDR3 spans 20 amino acids. Germline V gives CDR1 LNHNV, CDR2 YYDKDF (reference sequence).

J is TRBJ2-7 and V is TRBV7-9; a possible D gene is TRBD1 (5 bases). The CDR3 runs to 12 residues. Germline assignment: CDR1 SEHNR and CDR2 FQNEAQ (reference sequence). V was clipped by 2 bases and J by 9 bases, with 11 bases between them. CDR3 in DNA: TGTGCCAGCAGCTTACTGCAGGGATGGCAGTACTTC. The encoded protein is CASSLLQGWQYF.

This clonotype occurred many times. The chain carries TRBV7-3 and TRBJ2-1; 8 bases map to TRBD1. CDR3 size: 14 residues. V shed 5 bases, J shed 8 bases, and the junction held 8 bases outside the gene matches. From germline, CDR1 is SGHTA and CDR2 FQGTGA. CDR3 sequence (DNA): TGTGCCAGCAGCGTTACAGGGGGTTTCGATGAGCAGTTCTTC. Translation: CASSVTGGFDEQFF.

The genes are TRBV5-1 and TRBJ2-6; no clear D gene. The V gene's germline CDR1 is SGHRS and CDR2 YFSETQ. The CDR3 is 14 amino acids. The V end lost 2 bases, the J end lost 4 bases, and 7 bases lay between the germline ends. Here the CDR3 DNA reads TGCGCCAGCAGCTTTAGGACCGGGGCCAACGTCCTGACTTTC. This gives the protein CASSFRTGANVLTF.

This clonotype occurred a few times. The chain combines TRBV13 with TRBJ2-2, with TRBD2 as a possible D gene (5 bases). The CDR3 totals 16 residues. The V gene's germline CDR1 is PRHDT and CDR2 FYEKMQ (reference sequence). V lost 5 bases, J lost 4 bases, and 17 bases lay in between. The DNA of the CDR3 is TGTGCCAGCAGCCCCCCCGGCGGGCGGATCACCGGGGAGCTGTTTTTT. It translates to CASSPPGGRITGELFF.

At least ten counts were recorded for this clonotype. The chain carries TRBV12-3 or TRBV12-4 and TRBJ2-7; a possible D gene is TRBD2 (5 bases). Trimming shortened V by 3 bases and J by 6 bases, and 15 bases separated the two germline ends. The CDR3 sequence is 14 residues long. The CDR3 loop reads CASSLTFEGTEQYV. Written as DNA, the CDR3 is TGTGCCAGCAGTTTGACTTTCGAGGGCACCGAGCAGTACGTC.

The V and J genes are TRBV15 and TRBJ1-1; D is ambiguous. Trimming pared 3 bases from V and 2 bases from J, leaving 13 bases between. Germline assignment: CDR1 LNHNV and CDR2 YYDKDF (reference sequence). This CDR3 comprises 15 residues. CDR3 coding DNA: TGTGCCACCAGCAGGGACCTGAACGTCAACACTGAAGCTTTCTTT. Its protein product is CATSRDLNVNTEAFF.

The V call is TRBV10-3, the J call TRBJ1-1, with a weak D call TRBD1 (6 bases). CDR3 length: 14 residues. Germline V gene data show CDR1 as ENHRY and CDR2 as SYGVKD. The V gene lost 3 bases and the J gene lost 1 base, with 9 bases spanning the gap. The CDR3 loop reads CAISEEGGNTEAFF. In DNA form, the CDR3 reads TGTGCCATCAGTGAAGAAGGGGGGAACACTGAAGCTTTCTTT.

There are a few counts of this clonotype. The gene calls are TRBV6-5 and TRBJ2-3; D may be TRBD1 or TRBD2 (5 bases each). Germline V lookup: CDR1 MNHEY, CDR2 SVGAGI. The V gene lost 1 base and the J gene lost 0 bases, with 11 bases spanning the gap. The CDR3 is made up of 16 amino acids. CDR3 loop: CASSYWPGASTDTQYF. Written as DNA, the CDR3 is TGTGCCAGCAGTTACTGGCCCGGGGCTAGCACAGATACGCAGTATTTT.

This clonotype was counted only a few times. The rearrangement uses TRBV11-2 and TRBJ2-7, with a possible D match to TRBD1 (6 bases). CDR3 length: 15 amino acids. The germline gives CDR1 SGHAT, CDR2 FQNNGV. Between the trimmed V and J ends, which lost 7 bases and 0 bases, there was a span of 16 bases. The DNA for the CDR3 is TGTGCCAGCAAATACAGGGAGATAAGCTCCTACGAGCAGTACTTC. Translating gives CASKYREISSYEQYF.